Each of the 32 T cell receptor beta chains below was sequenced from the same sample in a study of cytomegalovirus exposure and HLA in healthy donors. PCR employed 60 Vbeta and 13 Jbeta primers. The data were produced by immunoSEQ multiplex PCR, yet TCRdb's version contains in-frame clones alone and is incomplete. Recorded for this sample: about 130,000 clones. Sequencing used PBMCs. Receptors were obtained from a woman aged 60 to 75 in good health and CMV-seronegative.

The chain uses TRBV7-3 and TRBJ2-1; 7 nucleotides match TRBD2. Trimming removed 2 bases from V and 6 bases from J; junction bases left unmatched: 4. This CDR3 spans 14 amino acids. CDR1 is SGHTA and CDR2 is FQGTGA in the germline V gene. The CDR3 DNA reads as TGTGCCAGCAGCTTAGGCGGGGGAAGCAATGAGCAGTTCTTC. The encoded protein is CASSLGGGSNEQFF.

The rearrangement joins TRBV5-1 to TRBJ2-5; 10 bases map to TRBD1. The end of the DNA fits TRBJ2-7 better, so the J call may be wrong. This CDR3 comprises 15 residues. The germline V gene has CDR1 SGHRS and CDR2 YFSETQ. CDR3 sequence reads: CASSWTGGSSYEQYF. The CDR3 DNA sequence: TGCGCCAGCAGTTGGACAGGGGGAAGCTCCTACGAGCAGTACTTC.

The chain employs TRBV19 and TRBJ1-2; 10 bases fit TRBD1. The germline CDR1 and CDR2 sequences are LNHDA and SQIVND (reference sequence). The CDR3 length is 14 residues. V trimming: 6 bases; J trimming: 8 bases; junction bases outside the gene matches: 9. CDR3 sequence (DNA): TGTGCCAGTAGGCTAACCGGGACAGGGGAGGGCTACACCTTC. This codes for CASRLTGTGEGYTF.

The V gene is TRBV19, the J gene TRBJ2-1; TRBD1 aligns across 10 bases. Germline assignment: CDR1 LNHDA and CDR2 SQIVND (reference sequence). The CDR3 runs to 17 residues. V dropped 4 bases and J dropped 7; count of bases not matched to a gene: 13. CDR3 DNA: TGTGCCAGTAGTACCCTCGGGACAGGGGCTTTTATGAATGAGCAGTTCTTC. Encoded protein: CASSTLGTGAFMNEQFF.

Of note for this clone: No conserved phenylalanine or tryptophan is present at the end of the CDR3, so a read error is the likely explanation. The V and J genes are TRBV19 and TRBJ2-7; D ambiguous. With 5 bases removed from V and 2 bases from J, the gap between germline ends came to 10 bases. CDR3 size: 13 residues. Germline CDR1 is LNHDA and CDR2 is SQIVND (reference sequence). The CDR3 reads CASSVTPTYEQYL. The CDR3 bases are TGTGCCAGTAGTGTGACACCCACCTACGAGCAGTACCTC.

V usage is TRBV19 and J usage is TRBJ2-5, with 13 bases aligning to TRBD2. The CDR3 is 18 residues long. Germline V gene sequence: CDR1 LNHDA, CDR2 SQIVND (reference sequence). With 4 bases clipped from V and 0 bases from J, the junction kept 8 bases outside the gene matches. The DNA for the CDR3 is TGTGCCAGTAGTAGCCTTGGGACTAGCGGGGCGTACCAAGAGACCCAGTACTTC. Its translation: CASSSLGTSGAYQETQYF.

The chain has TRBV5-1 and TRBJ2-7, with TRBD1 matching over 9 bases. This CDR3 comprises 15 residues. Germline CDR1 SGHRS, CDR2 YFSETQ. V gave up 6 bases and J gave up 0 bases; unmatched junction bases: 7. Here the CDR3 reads CASNRGTGSSYEQYF. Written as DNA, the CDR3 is TGCGCCAGCAACCGAGGGACAGGGAGCTCCTACGAGCAGTACTTC. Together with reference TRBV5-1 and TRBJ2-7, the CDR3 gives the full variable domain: KAGVTQTPRYLIKTRGQQVTLSCSPISGHRSVSWYQQTPGQGLQFLFEYFSETQRNKGNFPGRFSGRQFSNSRSEMNVSTLELGDSALYLCASNRGTGSSYEQYFGPGTRLTVT.

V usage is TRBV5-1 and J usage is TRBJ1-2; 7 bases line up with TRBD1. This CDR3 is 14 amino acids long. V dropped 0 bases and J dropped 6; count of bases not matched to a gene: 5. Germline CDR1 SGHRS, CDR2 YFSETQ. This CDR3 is CASSLGDRVNGYTF. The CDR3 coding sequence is TGCGCCAGCAGCTTGGGAGACAGGGTAAATGGCTACACCTTC.

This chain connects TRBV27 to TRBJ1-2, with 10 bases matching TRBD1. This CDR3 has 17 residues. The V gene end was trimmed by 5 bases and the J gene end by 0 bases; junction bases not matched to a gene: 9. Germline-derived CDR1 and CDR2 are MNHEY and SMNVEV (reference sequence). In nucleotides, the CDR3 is TGTGCCAGCAGTCAGCGATCCGGGACAGGGGCTAACTATGGCTACACCTTC. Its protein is CASSQRSGTGANYGYTF.

The CDR3 loop reads CASSNHGTSNREQYF. DNA of the CDR3: TGCGCCAGCAGCAATCATGGGACTAGCAATCGCGAGCAGTACTTC. The J gene is TRBJ2-7, the V gene TRBV5-1, with 9 positions matching TRBD2. The germline V gene has CDR1 SGHRS and CDR2 YFSETQ. The trim removed 4 bases at V and 6 bases at J, leaving 11 bases unmatched. The CDR3 runs 15 residues.

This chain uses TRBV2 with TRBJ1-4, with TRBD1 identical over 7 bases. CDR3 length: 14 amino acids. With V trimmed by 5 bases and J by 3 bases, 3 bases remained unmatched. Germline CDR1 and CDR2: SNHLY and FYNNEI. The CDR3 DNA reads TGTGCCAGCAGTAACAGGGGTGCTAATGAAAAACTGTTTTTT. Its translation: CASSNRGANEKLFF.

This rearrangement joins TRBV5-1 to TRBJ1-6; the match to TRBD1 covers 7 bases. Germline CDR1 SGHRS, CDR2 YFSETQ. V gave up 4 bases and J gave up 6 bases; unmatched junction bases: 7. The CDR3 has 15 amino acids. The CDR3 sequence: CASSLRQGVNSPLHF. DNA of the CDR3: TGCGCCAGCAGCCTCCGACAGGGTGTTAATTCACCCCTCCACTTT.

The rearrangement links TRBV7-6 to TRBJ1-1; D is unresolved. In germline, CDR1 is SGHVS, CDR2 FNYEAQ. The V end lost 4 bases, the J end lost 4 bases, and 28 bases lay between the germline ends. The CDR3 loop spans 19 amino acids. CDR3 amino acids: CASSSGGLGLFAKSTEAFF. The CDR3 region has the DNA TGTGCCAGCAGCTCGGGCGGGCTGGGGTTGTTTGCGAAGTCCACTGAAGCTTTCTTT.

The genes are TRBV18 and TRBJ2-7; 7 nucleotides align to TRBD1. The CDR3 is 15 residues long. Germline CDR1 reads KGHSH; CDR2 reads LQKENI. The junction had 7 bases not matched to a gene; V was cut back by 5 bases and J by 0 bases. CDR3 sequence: CASSSTTGSSYEQYF. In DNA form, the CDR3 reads TGTGCCAGCTCATCAACGACAGGGAGCTCCTACGAGCAGTACTTC.

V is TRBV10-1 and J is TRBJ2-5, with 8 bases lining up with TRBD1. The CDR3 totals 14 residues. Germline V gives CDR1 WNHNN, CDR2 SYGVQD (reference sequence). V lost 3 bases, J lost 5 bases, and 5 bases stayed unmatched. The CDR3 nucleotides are TGCGCCAGCAGTGAAGGACAGGGCATGGAGACCCAGTACTTC. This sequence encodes CASSEGQGMETQYF.

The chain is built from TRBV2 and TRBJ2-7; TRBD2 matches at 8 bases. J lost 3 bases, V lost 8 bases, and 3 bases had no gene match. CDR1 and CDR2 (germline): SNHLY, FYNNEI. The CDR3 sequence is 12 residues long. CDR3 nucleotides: TGTGCCAGCTTCAGCGGGAGCTACGAGCAGTACTTC. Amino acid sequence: CASFSGSYEQYF.

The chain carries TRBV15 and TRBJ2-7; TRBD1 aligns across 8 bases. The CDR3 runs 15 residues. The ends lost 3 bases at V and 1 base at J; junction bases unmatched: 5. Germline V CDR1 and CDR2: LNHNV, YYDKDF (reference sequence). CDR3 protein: CATSRGQAPSYEQYF. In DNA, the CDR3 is TGTGCCACCAGCAGGGGACAGGCTCCTTCCTACGAGCAGTACTTC. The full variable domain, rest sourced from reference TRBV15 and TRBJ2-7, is DAMVIQNPRYQVTQFGKPVTLSCSQTLNHNVMYWYQQKSSQAPKLLFHYYDKDFNNEADTPDNFQSRRPNTSFCFLDIRSPGLGDTAMYLCATSRGQAPSYEQYFGPGTRLTVT.

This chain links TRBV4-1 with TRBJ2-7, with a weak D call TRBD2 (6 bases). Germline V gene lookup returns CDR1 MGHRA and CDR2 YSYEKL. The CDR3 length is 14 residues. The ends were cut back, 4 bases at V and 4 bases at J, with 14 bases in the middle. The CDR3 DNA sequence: TGCGCCAGCAGCCCCCGAGCGGAGGGATACGAGCAGTACTTC. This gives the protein CASSPRAEGYEQYF.

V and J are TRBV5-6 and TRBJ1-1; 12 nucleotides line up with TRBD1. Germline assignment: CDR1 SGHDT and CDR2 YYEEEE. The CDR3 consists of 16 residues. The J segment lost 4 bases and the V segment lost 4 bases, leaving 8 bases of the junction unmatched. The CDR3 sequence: CASSRRPGQGATEAFF. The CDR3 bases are TGTGCCAGCAGCCGCCGACCGGGACAGGGGGCCACTGAAGCTTTCTTT.

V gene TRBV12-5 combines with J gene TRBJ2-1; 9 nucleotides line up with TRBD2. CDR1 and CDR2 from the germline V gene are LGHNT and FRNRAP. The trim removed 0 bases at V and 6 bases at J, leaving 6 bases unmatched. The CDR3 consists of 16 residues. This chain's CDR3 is CASGLVAGGTLNEQFF. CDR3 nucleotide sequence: TGTGCTAGTGGTTTGGTAGCGGGAGGCACCCTCAATGAGCAGTTCTTC.

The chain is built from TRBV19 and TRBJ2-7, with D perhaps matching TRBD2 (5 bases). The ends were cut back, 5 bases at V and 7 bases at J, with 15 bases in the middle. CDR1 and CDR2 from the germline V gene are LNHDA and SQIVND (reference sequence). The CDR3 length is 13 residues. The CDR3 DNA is TGTGCCAGTAGTTTCACGCGAGAGGGTGAGCAGTACTTC. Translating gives CASSFTREGEQYF.

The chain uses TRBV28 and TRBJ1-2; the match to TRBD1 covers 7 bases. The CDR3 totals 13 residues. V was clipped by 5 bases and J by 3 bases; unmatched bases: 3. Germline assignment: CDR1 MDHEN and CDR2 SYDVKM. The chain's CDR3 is CASSTGQYYGYTF. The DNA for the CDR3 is TGTGCCAGCAGTACGGGACAGTACTATGGCTACACCTTC.

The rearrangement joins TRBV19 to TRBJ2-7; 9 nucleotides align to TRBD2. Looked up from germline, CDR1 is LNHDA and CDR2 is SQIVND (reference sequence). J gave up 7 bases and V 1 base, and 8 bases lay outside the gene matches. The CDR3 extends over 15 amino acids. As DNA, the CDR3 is TGTGCCAGTAGTATAGTAGAAGCGGGAGGTCGGGAGCAGTACTTC. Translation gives CASSIVEAGGREQYF.

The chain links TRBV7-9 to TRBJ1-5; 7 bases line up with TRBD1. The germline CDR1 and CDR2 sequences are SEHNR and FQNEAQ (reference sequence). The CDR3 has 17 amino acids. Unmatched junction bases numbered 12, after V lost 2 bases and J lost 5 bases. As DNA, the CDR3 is TGTGCCAGCAGCTTACAAACAGGGGCCCTTACCGATCAGCCCCAGCATTTT. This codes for CASSLQTGALTDQPQHF.

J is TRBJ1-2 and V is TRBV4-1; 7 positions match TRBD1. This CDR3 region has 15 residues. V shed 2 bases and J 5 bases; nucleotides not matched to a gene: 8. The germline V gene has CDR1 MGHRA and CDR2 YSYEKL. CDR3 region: CASSQPPAGGYGYTF. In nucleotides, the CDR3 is TGCGCCAGCAGCCAACCTCCGGCAGGGGGTTATGGCTACACCTTC.

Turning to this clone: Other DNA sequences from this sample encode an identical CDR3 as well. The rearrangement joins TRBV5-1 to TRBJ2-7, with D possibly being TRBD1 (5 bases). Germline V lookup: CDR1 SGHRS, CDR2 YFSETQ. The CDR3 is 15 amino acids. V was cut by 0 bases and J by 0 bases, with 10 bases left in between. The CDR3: CASSLGQGFSYEQYF. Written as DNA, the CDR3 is TGCGCCAGCAGCTTGGGGCAGGGATTCTCCTACGAGCAGTACTTC.

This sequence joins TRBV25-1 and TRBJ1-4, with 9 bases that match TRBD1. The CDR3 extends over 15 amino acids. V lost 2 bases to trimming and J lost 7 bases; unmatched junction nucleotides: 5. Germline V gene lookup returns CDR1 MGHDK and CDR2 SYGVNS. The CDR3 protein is CASSEEGQGVEKLFF. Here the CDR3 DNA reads TGTGCCAGCAGTGAAGAGGGACAGGGAGTTGAAAAACTGTTTTTT.

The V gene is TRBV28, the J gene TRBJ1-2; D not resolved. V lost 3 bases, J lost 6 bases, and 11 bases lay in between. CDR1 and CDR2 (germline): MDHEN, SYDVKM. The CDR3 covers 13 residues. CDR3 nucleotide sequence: TGTGCCAGCAGTTTCGCTCAGGCAAATGGCTACACCTTC. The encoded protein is CASSFAQANGYTF.

This CDR3 is CASSSEYTGELFF. In DNA, the CDR3 is TGCGCCAGCAGCTCGGAGTACACCGGGGAGCTGTTTTTT. The chain carries TRBV5-1 and TRBJ2-2, with D uncertain. The CDR3 covers 13 residues. Trimming removed 3 bases at V and 3 bases at J, with 6 bases between. CDR1 is SGHRS and CDR2 is YFSETQ in the germline V gene.

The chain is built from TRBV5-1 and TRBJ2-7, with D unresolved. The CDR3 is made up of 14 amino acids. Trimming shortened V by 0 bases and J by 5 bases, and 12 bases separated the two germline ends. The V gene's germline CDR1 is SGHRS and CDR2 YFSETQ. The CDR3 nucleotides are TGCGCCAGCAGCTTGGGTCCGACAAAAGACGAGCAGTACTTC. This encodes CASSLGPTKDEQYF. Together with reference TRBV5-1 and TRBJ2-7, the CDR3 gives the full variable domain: KAGVTQTPRYLIKTRGQQVTLSCSPISGHRSVSWYQQTPGQGLQFLFEYFSETQRNKGNFPGRFSGRQFSNSRSEMNVSTLELGDSALYLCASSLGPTKDEQYFGPGTRLTVT.

CDR3 nucleotides: TGTGCCAGCAGTCTAAGGACAGGGCTCTATGGCTACACCTTC. Encoded protein: CASSLRTGLYGYTF. The J gene is TRBJ1-2, the V gene TRBV28, with TRBD1 matching over 8 bases. Germline V gene sequence: CDR1 MDHEN, CDR2 SYDVKM. The CDR3 loop spans 14 amino acids. Germline trimming cut 5 bases from V and 4 bases from J; bases unmatched to any gene: 6.

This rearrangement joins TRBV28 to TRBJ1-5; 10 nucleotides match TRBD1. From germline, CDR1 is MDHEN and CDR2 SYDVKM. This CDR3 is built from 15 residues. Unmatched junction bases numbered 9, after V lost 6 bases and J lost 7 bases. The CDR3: CASSNRDRGGQPQHF. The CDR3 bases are TGTGCCAGCAGCAACAGGGACAGGGGAGGCCAGCCCCAGCATTTT.